This T cell receptor (beta chain) is drawn from a study of Graves' ophthalmopathy and Graves' hyperthyroidism. The CDR3 consists of 14 residues. Trimming stripped 5 bases from V and 0 bases from J, with 10 bases between. In germline, CDR1 is MDHEN, CDR2 SYDVKM. TCR beta CDR3 regions were amplified from RNA transcripts. Investigators did first-round RT-PCR with HTBI primers, then second-round multiplex PCR. MiXCR, applied by TCRdb to the multiplex PCR reads, yields one record per CDR3 protein. The profile shows 200,000 to 250,000 distinct CDR3 sequences, 20% to 25% of them singletons. The TCR comes from a woman aged 50 to 65 with Graves' ophthalmopathy. What was sequenced was peripheral blood. The V gene is TRBV28, the J gene TRBJ1-1; D is unresolved. The CDR3 spells CASSTPGVNTEAFF. CDR3 sequence (DNA): TGTGCCAGCAGTACGCCCGGGGTGAACACTGAAGCTTTCTTT.